Shown below are 20 T cell receptor beta chains from a single sample sequenced in a study of CD8 T cells in Susac syndrome. Random hexamers primed reverse transcription of about 0.5 to 1 ug RNA. From the immunoSEQ multiplex PCR reads, TCRdb called clonotypes with MiXCR, one entry per CDR3 protein. The table lists 100,000 or so distinct CDR3 sequences, 95% of them singletons. Sequencing was carried out using CD8+ T cells from PBMCs. These receptors were collected from a human donor with Susac syndrome.

The rearrangement links TRBV3-1 to TRBJ2-1, with D possibly TRBD1 on 6 matching bases. Germline V gives CDR1 LGHDT, CDR2 YNNKEL (reference sequence). CDR3 length: 16 amino acids. V was shortened by 2 bases and J by 9 bases, with 20 bases between the two germline ends. The CDR3 region has the DNA TGTGCCAGCAGCCAAAGCCAAAACAGGGTGCATGCTGAGCAGTTCTTC. It translates to CASSQSQNRVHAEQFF.

The chain recombines TRBV20-1 with TRBJ2-1; 9 bases line up with TRBD2. The CDR3 runs to 15 residues. Per the germline V gene, CDR1 is DFQATT and CDR2 is SNEGSKA (reference sequence). Trimming cost V 1 base and J 7 bases; bases outside gene matches: 8. The CDR3 sequence: CSARGLREGMNEQFF. CDR3 bases: TGCAGTGCTAGAGGGTTGCGGGAGGGCATGAATGAGCAGTTCTTC.

The chain is built from TRBV5-1 and TRBJ1-1; D not resolved. CDR3 length: 13 amino acids. Germline assignment: CDR1 SGHRS and CDR2 YFSETQ. V was trimmed by 0 bases and J by 7 bases, leaving 10 bases between them. The CDR3 DNA sequence: TGCGCCAGCAGCTTGGCGACAAATATTGAAGCTTTCTTT. Protein: CASSLATNIEAFF. Based on the CDR3 plus reference TRBV5-1 and TRBJ1-1, the full variable domain is KAGVTQTPRYLIKTRGQQVTLSCSPISGHRSVSWYQQTPGQGLQFLFEYFSETQRNKGNFPGRFSGRQFSNSRSEMNVSTLELGDSALYLCASSLATNIEAFFGQGTRLTVV.

The gene calls are TRBV2 and TRBJ2-5; the D call may be TRBD1 or TRBD2 (5 bases each). V dropped 7 bases and J dropped 11 bases, with 17 bases sitting between them. CDR1 is SNHLY, CDR2 FYNNEI, per germline. The CDR3 runs 12 residues. The chain's CDR3 is CASMGTPRGQYF. CDR3 DNA: TGTGCCAGCATGGGGACCCCTCGTGGGCAGTACTTC.

The chain employs TRBV6-1 and TRBJ2-7, with D tentatively TRBD2 (5 bases). The CDR3 runs 12 residues. Germline lookup yields CDR1 MNHNS and CDR2 SASEGT. The V end lost 4 bases, the J end lost 7 bases, and 11 bases lay between the germline ends. The chain's CDR3 is CASSAKRGEQYF. CDR3 nucleotides: TGTGCCAGCAGTGCTAAACGGGGAGAGCAGTACTTC.

V gene TRBV3-1 combines with J gene TRBJ2-3, with unresolved D. V shed 0 bases and J shed 8 bases, with 12 bases lying between them. Germline CDR1 LGHDT, CDR2 YNNKEL (reference sequence). The CDR3 is 14 residues long. The chain's CDR3 is CASSQERGPGTQYF. The CDR3 nucleotides are TGTGCCAGCAGCCAAGAGAGAGGTCCCGGTACGCAGTATTTT.

The chain is built from TRBV5-1 and TRBJ2-4; 8 bases fit TRBD1. With 7 bases clipped from V and 7 bases from J, the junction kept 7 bases outside the gene matches. Germline V gene lookup returns CDR1 SGHRS and CDR2 YFSETQ. The CDR3 length is 13 residues. The CDR3 nucleotides read TGCGCCAGCTCCGGGACAGGCGTGAACATTCAGTACTTC. Its protein is CASSGTGVNIQYF.

This clonotype is a singleton in its sample. V usage is TRBV10-3 and J usage is TRBJ2-5; 8 positions agree with TRBD1. This CDR3 is built from 17 residues. The V and J ends lost 2 bases and 5 bases, in that order; junction bases with no gene match: 13. CDR1 and CDR2 from the germline V gene are ENHRY and SYGVKD. Here the CDR3 reads CAISERPLTGGGETQYF. Written as DNA, the CDR3 is TGTGCCATCAGTGAGAGGCCCCTCACAGGGGGAGGCGAGACCCAGTACTTC.

This chain joins TRBV5-6 and TRBJ1-5; D might be TRBD1 (5 bases). Trimming removed 1 base at V and 6 bases at J, with 8 bases between. The germline V gene has CDR1 SGHDT and CDR2 YYEEEE. The CDR3 has 13 residues. The CDR3 coding sequence is TGTGCCAGCAGCTTGACCGGGGGTCAGCCCCAGCATTTT. Its translation: CASSLTGGQPQHF.

The chain carries TRBV18 and TRBJ2-5; D is unclear. Germline values: CDR1 KGHSH, CDR2 LQKENI. The CDR3 loop spans 14 amino acids. The V end lost 2 bases, the J end lost 5 bases, and 12 bases lay between the germline ends. The CDR3 DNA sequence: TGTGCCAGCTCACCAGAGGAAGGATCCGAGACCCAGTACTTC. The encoded protein is CASSPEEGSETQYF.

J is TRBJ1-5 and V is TRBV4-1; D may be TRBD1 (5 bases). Germline-derived CDR1 and CDR2 are MGHRA and YSYEKL. This CDR3 contains 13 residues. Trimming shortened V by 4 bases and J by 7 bases, and 11 bases separated the two germline ends. In nucleotides, the CDR3 is TGCGCCAGCAGCCCGCCTCAGGGCCAGCCCCAGCATTTT. It translates to CASSPPQGQPQHF.

J is TRBJ2-7 and V is TRBV9, with D possibly being TRBD1 (5 bases). The CDR3 length is 13 residues. Trimming took off 0 bases at V and 6 bases at J, with 10 bases between the two ends. Germline V gene sequence: CDR1 SGDLS, CDR2 YYNGEE. The CDR3 spells CASSVASGAEQYF. In DNA form, the CDR3 reads TGTGCCAGCAGCGTAGCTTCTGGGGCCGAGCAGTACTTC. Full variable domain (missing parts from reference TRBV9 and TRBJ2-7): DSGVTQTPKHLITATGQRVTLRCSPRSGDLSVYWYQQSLDQGLQFLIQYYNGEERAKGNILERFSAQQFPDLHSELNLSSLELGDSALYFCASSVASGAEQYFGPGTRLTVT.

The chain uses TRBV9 and TRBJ2-7, with 8 bases fitting TRBD1. CDR3 size: 14 residues. The junction had 8 bases not matched to a gene; V was cut back by 3 bases and J by 6 bases. From germline, CDR1 is SGDLS and CDR2 YYNGEE. The CDR3 spells CASSGEPDRGEQYF. The CDR3 DNA reads as TGTGCCAGCAGCGGAGAGCCCGACAGGGGCGAGCAGTACTTC. Filled out from reference TRBV9 and TRBJ2-7, the complete variable domain reads DSGVTQTPKHLITATGQRVTLRCSPRSGDLSVYWYQQSLDQGLQFLIQYYNGEERAKGNILERFSAQQFPDLHSELNLSSLELGDSALYFCASSGEPDRGEQYFGPGTRLTVT.

This sequence joins TRBV9 and TRBJ2-7; TRBD2 aligns across 8 bases. This CDR3 spans 14 amino acids. Trimming took 0 bases from V and 6 from J; bases not matched to a gene: 5. In germline, CDR1 is SGDLS, CDR2 YYNGEE. CDR3 coding DNA: TGTGCCAGCAGCGTAGCCCCGGGGGGGGGCGAGCAGTACTTC. It codes for CASSVAPGGGEQYF.

The genes are TRBV9 and TRBJ2-5; 8 nucleotides match TRBD1. Looked up from germline, CDR1 is SGDLS and CDR2 is YYNGEE. V trimming: 2 bases; J trimming: 2 bases; junction bases outside the gene matches: 5. This CDR3 is built from 15 residues. CDR3 sequence (DNA): TGTGCCAGCAGCGTCGCGGGACAGGTGCAAGAGACCCAGTACTTC. Protein: CASSVAGQVQETQYF.

The rearrangement joins TRBV15 to TRBJ2-7; TRBD2 aligns across 14 bases. CDR1 is LNHNV and CDR2 is YYDKDF in the germline V gene (reference sequence). Unmatched junction bases numbered 2, after V lost 1 base and J lost 3 bases. This CDR3 is built from 16 residues. CDR3 nucleotide sequence: TGTGCCACCAGCAGAGCGGGACTAGCGGGAGACTACGAGCAGTACTTC. It codes for CATSRAGLAGDYEQYF. Full variable domain (missing parts from reference TRBV15 and TRBJ2-7): DAMVIQNPRYQVTQFGKPVTLSCSQTLNHNVMYWYQQKSSQAPKLLFHYYDKDFNNEADTPDNFQSRRPNTSFCFLDIRSPGLGDTAMYLCATSRAGLAGDYEQYFGPGTRLTVT.

V and J are TRBV29-1 and TRBJ1-5, with D possibly being TRBD1 (5 bases). Germline V gene data show CDR1 as SQVTM and CDR2 as ANQGSEA. With 6 bases removed from V and 4 bases from J, the gap between germline ends came to 10 bases. The CDR3 sequence is 12 residues long. The CDR3 sequence: CSVRQPNQPQHF. CDR3 in DNA: TGCAGCGTGCGACAGCCTAATCAGCCCCAGCATTTT.

This clonotype was detected only once. The V and J genes are TRBV3-1 and TRBJ2-7, with D possibly matching TRBD1 (6 bases). This CDR3 has 15 residues. CDR1 LGHDT and CDR2 YNNKEL come from the germline V gene (reference sequence). The germline V and J ends were trimmed by 4 bases and 3 bases, with 16 bases remaining between them. The CDR3 DNA reads TGTGCCAGCAGCCGGCAAAGGGTGACAGGCTACGAGCAGTACTTC. Protein: CASSRQRVTGYEQYF.

This chain connects TRBV4-1 to TRBJ1-1, with D possibly matching TRBD1 (5 bases). The CDR3 runs 16 residues. V lost 0 bases, J lost 1 base, and 12 bases lay in between. In germline, CDR1 is MGHRA, CDR2 YSYEKL. CDR3 nucleotide sequence: TGCGCCAGCAGCCAAGACGGGGGTTACGGGAACACTGAAGCTTTCTTT. Its translation: CASSQDGGYGNTEAFF.

The chain couples TRBV15 to TRBJ2-5; a weak D match, TRBD2 (6 bases). Germline V gives CDR1 LNHNV, CDR2 YYDKDF (reference sequence). The V gene lost 0 bases and the J gene lost 0 bases, with 8 bases spanning the gap. The CDR3 runs 15 residues. CDR3 residues: CATSRDRGYQETQYF. The CDR3, as DNA: TGTGCCACCAGCAGAGATCGGGGGTACCAAGAGACCCAGTACTTC.